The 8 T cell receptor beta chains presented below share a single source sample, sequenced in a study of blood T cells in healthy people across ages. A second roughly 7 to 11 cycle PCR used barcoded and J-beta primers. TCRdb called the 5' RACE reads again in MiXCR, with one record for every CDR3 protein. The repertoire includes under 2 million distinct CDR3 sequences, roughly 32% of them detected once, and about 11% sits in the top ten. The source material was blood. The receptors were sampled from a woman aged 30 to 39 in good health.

The CDR3 loop reads CASSGGVINGYTF. The DNA for the CDR3 is TGTGCCAGCAGCGGAGGTGTGATAAATGGCTACACCTTC. The gene calls are TRBV6-5 and TRBJ1-2; D is unresolved. Germline CDR1 is MNHEY and CDR2 is SVGAGI. V dropped 6 bases and J dropped 6 bases, with 14 bases sitting between them. CDR3 length: 13 residues.

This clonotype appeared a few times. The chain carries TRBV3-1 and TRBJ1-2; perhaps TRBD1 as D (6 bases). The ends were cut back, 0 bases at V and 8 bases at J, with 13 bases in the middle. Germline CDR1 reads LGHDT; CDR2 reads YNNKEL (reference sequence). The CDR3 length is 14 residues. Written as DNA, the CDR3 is TGTGCCAGCAGCCAAGAAGGGGGGCAGGACGGCTACACCTTC. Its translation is CASSQEGGQDGYTF.

The CDR3, as DNA: TGTGCCAGCAGCGGACTAGCGGTAGGCGAAAACATTCAGTACTTC. It encodes CASSGLAVGENIQYF. This chain joins TRBV27 and TRBJ2-4, with 10 nucleotides matching TRBD2. CDR1 MNHEY and CDR2 SMNVEV come from the germline V gene (reference sequence). CDR3 length: 15 amino acids. Trimming cost V 6 bases and J 5 bases; bases outside gene matches: 7.

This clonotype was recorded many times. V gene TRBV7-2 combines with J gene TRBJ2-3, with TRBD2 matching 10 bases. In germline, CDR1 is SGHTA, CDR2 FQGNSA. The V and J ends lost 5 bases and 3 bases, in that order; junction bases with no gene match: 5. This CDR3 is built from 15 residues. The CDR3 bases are TGTGCCAGCAGCCCCTGGACTAGCGGAACAGATACGCAGTATTTT. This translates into CASSPWTSGTDTQYF.

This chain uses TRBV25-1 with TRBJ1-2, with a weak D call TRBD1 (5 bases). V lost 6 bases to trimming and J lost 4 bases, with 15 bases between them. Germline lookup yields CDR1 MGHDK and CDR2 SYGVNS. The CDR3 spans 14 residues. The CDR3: CASRSGAHPYGYTF. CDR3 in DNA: TGTGCCAGCAGGTCCGGGGCGCATCCCTATGGCTACACCTTC.

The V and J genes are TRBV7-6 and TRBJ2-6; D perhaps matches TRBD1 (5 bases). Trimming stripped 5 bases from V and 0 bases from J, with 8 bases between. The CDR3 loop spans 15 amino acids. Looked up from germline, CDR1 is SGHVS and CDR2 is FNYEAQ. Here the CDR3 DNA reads TGTGCCAGCAGCAAACAGGTCTCTGGGGCCAACGTCCTGACTTTC. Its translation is CASSKQVSGANVLTF.

The CDR3, as DNA: TGTGCCAGCAGCTCATGGGGTAGTACGCAGTATTTT. Residues: CASSSWGSTQYF. The V and J genes are TRBV7-2 and TRBJ2-3; D call uncertain. CDR1 is SGHTA, CDR2 FQGNSA, per germline. Trimming removed 4 bases from V and 8 bases from J, with 10 bases in between. This CDR3 region has 12 residues.

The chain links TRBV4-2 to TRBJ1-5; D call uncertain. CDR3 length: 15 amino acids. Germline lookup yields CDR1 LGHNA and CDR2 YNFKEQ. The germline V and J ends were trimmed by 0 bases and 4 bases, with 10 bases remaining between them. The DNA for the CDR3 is TGTGCCAGCAGCCAAGATGAAGGTCTGAATCAGCCCCAGCATTTT. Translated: CASSQDEGLNQPQHF.